These T cell receptor beta chains were read from a single sample in a study of OX40 agonist ivuxolimab in advanced cancers. Clones were sequenced by immunoSEQ multiplex PCR, and TCRdb holds only the in-frame ones, with some missing. The table shows about 46,000 clones, with around nine tenths occurring only once. Sample: CD4+ or CD8+ T cells sorted from blood, taken in a trial of the OX40 agonist ivuxolimab. These receptors were obtained from an adult with an advanced solid tumor such as melanoma, head and neck, liver or kidney cancer. Each CDR3 is given with its conserved first and last residue. D genes are given only for firm matches. Size is omitted from some rows. Given values are once, few, many or a class for expanded clones.

d_call: TRBD1; v_call: TRBV13; j_call: TRBJ2-3; clone_size: -; cdr3_aa: CASSFERQGITQYF; cdr3_nt: TGTGCCAGCAGCTTTGAACGACAGGGAATTACGCAGTATTTT
d_call: -; v_call: TRBV19; j_call: TRBJ1-4; clone_size: -; cdr3_aa: CASSGEAPNEKLFF; cdr3_nt: TGTGCCAGTAGTGGCGAGGCCCCTAATGAAAAACTGTTTTTT
d_call: TRBD2; v_call: TRBV5-1; j_call: TRBJ2-2; clone_size: -; cdr3_aa: CASSQGLAGATFANTGELFF; cdr3_nt: TGCGCCAGCAGCCAGGGACTAGCGGGGGCCACGTTCGCGAACACCGGGGAGCTGTTTTTT
d_call: TRBD2; v_call: TRBV7-3; j_call: TRBJ2-1; clone_size: -; cdr3_aa: CASSLMGPLAGGVGEQFF; cdr3_nt: TGTGCCAGCAGCTTAATGGGCCCACTAGCGGGAGGGGTGGGTGAGCAGTTCTTC
d_call: -; v_call: TRBV6-6; j_call: TRBJ2-7; clone_size: -; cdr3_aa: CASSGSPYEQYF; cdr3_nt: TGTGCCAGCTCAGGGTCCCCTTACGAGCAGTACTTC
d_call: -; v_call: TRBV28; j_call: TRBJ1-5; clone_size: -; cdr3_aa: CASIFSGGGRTQSAQHF; cdr3_nt: TGTGCCAGCATCTTCTCCGGCGGGGGGCGGACGCAATCAGCCCAGCATTTT
d_call: -; v_call: TRBV28; j_call: TRBJ2-7; clone_size: -; cdr3_aa: CASSLGTYEQYF; cdr3_nt: TGTGCCAGCAGCCTCGGGACTTACGAGCAGTACTTC
d_call: TRBD1; v_call: TRBV28; j_call: TRBJ1-2; clone_size: -; cdr3_aa: CASSRNRGLGYTF; cdr3_nt: TGTGCCAGCAGCCGTAACAGGGGTCTTGGCTACACCTTC
d_call: -; v_call: TRBV5-4; j_call: TRBJ2-3; clone_size: -; cdr3_aa: CASSLGPSGGVDTQYF; cdr3_nt: TGTGCCAGCAGCTTGGGACCTTCGGGGGGCGTAGATACGCAGTATTTT
d_call: TRBD2; v_call: TRBV6-1; j_call: TRBJ2-5; clone_size: -; cdr3_aa: CASSVTSGIQETQYF; cdr3_nt: TGTGCCAGCAGTGTGACTAGCGGGATTCAAGAGACCCAGTACTTC
d_call: -; v_call: TRBV4-1; j_call: TRBJ2-1; clone_size: once; cdr3_aa: CASSHPPVGNEQFF; cdr3_nt: TGCGCCAGCAGCCACCCCCCCGTGGGCAATGAGCAGTTCTTC
d_call: -; v_call: TRBV19; j_call: TRBJ1-6; clone_size: -; cdr3_aa: CASSIVVTGTLHF; cdr3_nt: TGTGCCAGTAGTATAGTCGTAACAGGTACCCTCCACTTT
d_call: -; v_call: TRBV15; j_call: TRBJ1-1; clone_size: -; cdr3_aa: CATSGYRAMNTEAFF; cdr3_nt: TGTGCCACCAGCGGCTACAGAGCCATGAACACTGAAGCTTTCTTT
d_call: -; v_call: TRBV18; j_call: TRBJ1-1; clone_size: -; cdr3_aa: CASSQDRDEAFF; cdr3_nt: TGTGCCAGCTCACAGGACAGAGATGAAGCTTTCTTT
d_call: -; v_call: TRBV10-1; j_call: TRBJ1-1; clone_size: -; cdr3_aa: CASSESFGWEDAFF; cdr3_nt: TGCGCCAGCAGTGAGTCCTTCGGCTGGGAGGATGCTTTCTTT
d_call: TRBD2; v_call: TRBV10-3; j_call: TRBJ2-3; clone_size: once; cdr3_aa: CATASGGFTDTQYF; cdr3_nt: TGTGCCACCGCTAGCGGGGGGTTCACAGATACGCAGTATTTT
d_call: TRBD2; v_call: TRBV2; j_call: TRBJ2-3; clone_size: -; cdr3_aa: CASRLSGTADTQYF; cdr3_nt: TGTGCCAGCAGACTTAGCGGGACGGCCGATACGCAGTATTTT
d_call: TRBD1; v_call: TRBV28; j_call: TRBJ2-1; clone_size: -; cdr3_aa: CASSSGTGVEQFF; cdr3_nt: TGTGCCAGCAGTTCCGGGACAGGGGTTGAGCAGTTCTTC
d_call: TRBD1; v_call: TRBV6-4; j_call: TRBJ1-1; clone_size: -; cdr3_aa: CASSVGTGRDTEAFF; cdr3_nt: TGTGCCAGCAGTGTGGGGACAGGGAGGGACACTGAAGCTTTCTTT
d_call: TRBD2; v_call: TRBV28; j_call: TRBJ2-3; clone_size: -; cdr3_aa: CASSLVGLATDTQYF; cdr3_nt: TGTGCCAGCAGTTTAGTGGGACTAGCCACAGATACGCAGTATTTT
d_call: -; v_call: TRBV15; j_call: TRBJ1-1; clone_size: -; cdr3_aa: CATSRPPGGDTEAFF; cdr3_nt: TGTGCCACCAGCAGGCCTCCCGGGGGGGACACTGAAGCTTTCTTT
d_call: -; v_call: TRBV7-8; j_call: TRBJ2-1; clone_size: -; cdr3_aa: CASSLEGRYNEQFF; cdr3_nt: TGTGCCAGCAGCTTAGAGGGCCGATACAATGAGCAGTTCTTC
d_call: -; v_call: TRBV11-3; j_call: TRBJ2-3; clone_size: -; cdr3_aa: CASSSGGLGTDTQYF; cdr3_nt: TGTGCCAGCAGCTCCGGGGGGCTGGGCACAGATACGCAGTATTTT
d_call: -; v_call: TRBV6-1; j_call: TRBJ2-7; clone_size: few; cdr3_aa: CASSYSGAYEQYF; cdr3_nt: TGTGCCAGCAGTTATTCAGGGGCCTACGAGCAGTACTTC
d_call: TRBD2; v_call: TRBV5-4; j_call: TRBJ2-1; clone_size: -; cdr3_aa: CASSPLAGGHNEQFF; cdr3_nt: TGTGCCAGCAGCCCTCTCGCGGGAGGACACAATGAGCAGTTCTTC
d_call: -; v_call: TRBV12-2; j_call: TRBJ1-3; clone_size: -; cdr3_aa: CASRLIDSGNTIYF; cdr3_nt: TGTGCAAGTCGCTTAATTGACTCTGGAAACACCATATATTTT
d_call: -; v_call: TRBV19; j_call: TRBJ2-6; clone_size: -; cdr3_aa: CASSSPLRTNVLTF; cdr3_nt: TGTGCCAGTAGTTCACCCTTGCGGACCAACGTCCTGACTTTC
d_call: -; v_call: TRBV9; j_call: TRBJ2-7; clone_size: few; cdr3_aa: CASSVDQGPYEQYF; cdr3_nt: TGTGCCAGCAGCGTAGATCAGGGGCCCTACGAGCAGTACTTC
d_call: -; v_call: TRBV6-6; j_call: TRBJ1-1; clone_size: once; cdr3_aa: CASSSGGLAEAFF; cdr3_nt: TGTGCCAGCTCCTCGGGGGGCCTAGCTGAAGCTTTCTTT
d_call: -; v_call: TRBV6-5; j_call: TRBJ1-5; clone_size: once; cdr3_aa: CASSPGLNQPQHF; cdr3_nt: TGTGCCAGCAGCCCGGGCCTCAATCAGCCCCAGCATTTT
d_call: -; v_call: TRBV19; j_call: TRBJ2-1; clone_size: -; cdr3_aa: CASSVATVPKLLTEQFF; cdr3_nt: TGTGCCAGTAGCGTAGCCACGGTCCCGAAATTACTAACGGAGCAGTTCTTC
d_call: -; v_call: TRBV19; j_call: TRBJ2-1; clone_size: -; cdr3_aa: CASVEDVNWHEQFF; cdr3_nt: TGTGCCAGTGTCGAGGATGTTAATTGGCATGAGCAGTTCTTC
d_call: -; v_call: TRBV5-1; j_call: TRBJ2-5; clone_size: -; cdr3_aa: CASSLEIWGREQETQYF; cdr3_nt: TGCGCCAGCAGCTTGGAGATTTGGGGTAGAGAACAAGAGACCCAGTACTTC
d_call: -; v_call: TRBV5-8; j_call: TRBJ2-1; clone_size: -; cdr3_aa: CASRAVSSGWADEQFF; cdr3_nt: TGTGCCAGCAGGGCAGTTTCGAGCGGGTGGGCCGATGAGCAGTTCTTC
d_call: TRBD1; v_call: TRBV5-8; j_call: TRBJ1-2; clone_size: -; cdr3_aa: CASSLTTRGRDYGYTF; cdr3_nt: TGTGCCAGCAGCTTGACCACCAGGGGGCGCGACTATGGCTACACCTTC
d_call: TRBD1; v_call: TRBV19; j_call: TRBJ1-2; clone_size: -; cdr3_aa: CASSLGQVGGYTF; cdr3_nt: TGTGCCAGTAGCCTCGGACAGGTGGGTGGCTACACCTTC
d_call: -; v_call: TRBV28; j_call: TRBJ1-2; clone_size: few; cdr3_aa: CASSLGGDYGYTF; cdr3_nt: TGTGCCAGCAGTTTGGGCGGGGATTATGGCTACACCTTC
d_call: TRBD2; v_call: TRBV6-4; j_call: TRBJ2-1; clone_size: -; cdr3_aa: CASSATGLAYNEQFF; cdr3_nt: TGTGCCAGCAGTGCCACCGGACTAGCCTACAATGAGCAGTTCTTC
d_call: -; v_call: TRBV6-6; j_call: TRBJ1-3; clone_size: -; cdr3_aa: CASSQGGNTIYF; cdr3_nt: TGTGCCAGCAGTCAAGGGGGAAACACCATATATTTT
d_call: TRBD1; v_call: TRBV2; j_call: TRBJ2-7; clone_size: once; cdr3_aa: CASRGDRASNEQYF; cdr3_nt: TGTGCCAGCAGGGGGGACAGGGCCTCGAACGAGCAGTACTTC
d_call: TRBD1; v_call: TRBV5-4; j_call: TRBJ1-3; clone_size: -; cdr3_aa: CASSLPGGASGNTIYF; cdr3_nt: TGTGCCAGCAGCTTGCCAGGGGGCGCCTCTGGAAACACCATATATTTT
d_call: -; v_call: TRBV19; j_call: TRBJ1-5; clone_size: once; cdr3_aa: CASTSRGSGGANQPQHF; cdr3_nt: TGTGCCAGTACCTCGCGGGGCAGTGGGGGTGCCAATCAGCCCCAGCATTTT
d_call: -; v_call: TRBV6-1; j_call: TRBJ1-5; clone_size: -; cdr3_aa: CASRAIFGNQPQHF; cdr3_nt: TGTGCCAGCAGGGCCATTTTTGGCAATCAGCCCCAGCATTTT
d_call: -; v_call: TRBV7-3; j_call: TRBJ1-5; clone_size: -; cdr3_aa: CASSFRINQPQHF; cdr3_nt: TGTGCCAGCAGCTTTCGGATTAATCAGCCCCAGCATTTT
d_call: TRBD1; v_call: TRBV15; j_call: TRBJ1-6; clone_size: -; cdr3_aa: CATSRHRGGNSPLHF; cdr3_nt: TGTGCCACCAGCAGACACAGGGGAGGTAATTCACCCCTCCACTTT
d_call: TRBD1; v_call: TRBV28; j_call: TRBJ2-5; clone_size: -; cdr3_aa: CASSFPGGVETQYF; cdr3_nt: TGTGCCAGCAGTTTCCCAGGGGGCGTAGAGACCCAGTACTTC
d_call: TRBD2; v_call: TRBV28; j_call: TRBJ2-5; clone_size: -; cdr3_aa: CASSSPGLGLETQYF; cdr3_nt: TGTGCCAGCAGTTCTCCGGGACTAGGCCTTGAGACCCAGTACTTC
d_call: -; v_call: TRBV19; j_call: TRBJ1-2; clone_size: -; cdr3_aa: CASSISGNLNYGYTF; cdr3_nt: TGTGCCAGTAGTATAAGTGGGAACCTAAACTATGGCTACACCTTC
d_call: TRBD1; v_call: TRBV6-1; j_call: TRBJ1-2; clone_size: once; cdr3_aa: CASSGDRAGGYTF; cdr3_nt: TGTGCCAGCAGCGGCGACAGGGCAGGAGGCTACACCTTC
d_call: -; v_call: TRBV4-2; j_call: TRBJ2-3; clone_size: -; cdr3_aa: CASSQDKGGTQYF; cdr3_nt: TGTGCCAGCAGCCAAGATAAAGGGGGAACGCAGTATTTT